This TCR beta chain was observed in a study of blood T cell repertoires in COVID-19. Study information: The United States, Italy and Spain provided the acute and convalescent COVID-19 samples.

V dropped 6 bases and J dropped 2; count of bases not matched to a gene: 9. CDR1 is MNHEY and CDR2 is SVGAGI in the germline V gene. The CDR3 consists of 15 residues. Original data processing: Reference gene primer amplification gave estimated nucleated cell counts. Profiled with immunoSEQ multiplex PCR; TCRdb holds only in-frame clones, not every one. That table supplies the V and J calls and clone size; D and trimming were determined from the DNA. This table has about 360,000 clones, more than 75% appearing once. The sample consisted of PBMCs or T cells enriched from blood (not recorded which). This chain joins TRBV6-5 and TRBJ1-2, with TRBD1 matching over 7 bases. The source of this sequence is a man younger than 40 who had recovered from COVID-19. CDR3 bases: TGTGCCAGCAGGAAGGGACAGACTACCAACTATGGCTACACCTTC. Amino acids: CASRKGQTTNYGYTF.